A selection of T cell receptor beta chains follows, all from one sample in a study of blood T cell repertoires in COVID-19. The assay was immunoSEQ multiplex PCR, and TCRdb's table has in-frame clones only and misses some. The sample includes 200,000 to 250,000 clones, roughly 84% seen only once; the top ten take approximately 6.5%. Material for sequencing was PBMCs or T cells enriched from blood (not recorded which). These receptors all stem from a woman between 40 and 55 years old who had recovered from COVID-19. Each CDR3 is given with its conserved first and last residue. Each record gives: D gene, V gene, J gene, clone size, CDR3 DNA, CDR3 protein. A D gene is named only where the DNA matches it firmly. Some rows have no size entry. The others give once, few or many, or a class for an expanded clone.

TRBD1,TRBV6-5,TRBJ2-1,-,TGTGCCAGCAGTAGACAGGGCTACGACAATGAGCAGTTCTTC,CASSRQGYDNEQFF
TRBD1,TRBV7-2,TRBJ1-2,-,TGTGCCAGCAGCTTAGCGGACAGGGTCGGGGGCTACACCTTC,CASSLADRVGGYTF
TRBD2,TRBV18,TRBJ2-7,-,TGTGCCAGCTCACCACCGAACTTGATAGCGGGAGGGCTTAACGAGCAGTACTTC,CASSPPNLIAGGLNEQYF
-,TRBV10-3,TRBJ2-5,few,TGTGCCACCAACGACAACCAAGAGACCCAGTACTTC,CATNDNQETQYF
TRBD1,TRBV4-1,TRBJ1-1,few,TGCGCCAGCAGCCGAGGACAGGGGGTTGGTGAAGCTTTCTTT,CASSRGQGVGEAFF
-,TRBV5-1,TRBJ2-7,-,TGCGCCAGCAGCTCGTCGGGATCCCAAACCTACGAGCAGTACTTC,CASSSSGSQTYEQYF
TRBD1,TRBV10-3,TRBJ1-2,-,TGTGCCATCACCCTCGGGACAGAACCAGCGGGCTACACCTTC,CAITLGTEPAGYTF
-,TRBV28,TRBJ2-7,-,TGTGCCAGCAGTGCAGGACAGACCTACGAGCAGTACTTC,CASSAGQTYEQYF
-,TRBV2,TRBJ2-3,-,TGTGCCAGCAGTGAAGCGCTAGCGTCAGATACGCAGTATTTT,CASSEALASDTQYF
-,TRBV6-5,TRBJ2-2,-,TGTGCCAGCAGACTCGAAAACACCGGGGAGCTGTTTTTT,CASRLENTGELFF